The 5 T cell receptor beta chains reported below all come from one sample, sequenced in a study of CD8+ T cells in alopecia areata. Extracted RNA was reverse transcribed, and the resulting cDNA served as sequencing template. Sequencing was performed with immunoSEQ multiplex PCR; in TCRdb, only in-frame clones are kept and a portion is missing. The sample yields roughly 100,000 clones, around 60% seen once. Stated treatment: oral pan-JAK inhibitor, 5-10 mg twice daily. Sequencing used CD8+ T cells sorted from blood, obtained at week 4, from a patient treated with tofacitinib. The receptors here all came from a human donor with alopecia areata.

This clone has a single count. In DNA, the CDR3 is TGTGCCAGCAGCCTCGGGACGACTGAAGCTTTCTTT. Translating it yields CASSLGTTEAFF. This rearrangement joins TRBV11-2 to TRBJ1-1; D might be TRBD1 (5 bases). The CDR3 consists of 12 residues. Trimming stripped 5 bases from V and 5 bases from J, with 9 bases between. The germline CDR1 and CDR2 sequences are SGHAT and FQNNGV.

The V gene is TRBV6-5, the J gene TRBJ2-5, with a weak D call TRBD2 (6 bases). Germline V CDR1 and CDR2: MNHEY, SVGAGI. Trimming cost V 6 bases and J 5 bases, with 16 bases left between them. This CDR3 is built from 14 residues. CDR3 loop: CASRSGRDWETQYF. CDR3 coding DNA: TGTGCCAGCAGATCAGGGCGGGATTGGGAGACCCAGTACTTC.

This clone was seen once. The chain carries TRBV18 and TRBJ2-1; 10 bases agree with TRBD1. Per germline, CDR1 KGHSH and CDR2 LQKENI. J was trimmed by 7 bases and V by 2 bases; bases with no gene match: 8. The CDR3 length is 16 residues. In nucleotides, the CDR3 is TGTGCCAGCTCACCATCATTCGGACAGGGGGTTAATGAGCAGTTCTTC. Amino acids: CASSPSFGQGVNEQFF.

This chain uses TRBV5-1 with TRBJ2-1; 7 bases align to TRBD1. Per germline, CDR1 SGHRS and CDR2 YFSETQ. With V trimmed by 7 bases and J by 0 bases, 7 bases remained unmatched. This CDR3 spans 15 amino acids. The CDR3 DNA is TGCGCCAGCCGTACGGGACAGAGCTCCTACAATGAGCAGTTCTTC. As protein: CASRTGQSSYNEQFF.

The gene calls are TRBV2 and TRBJ2-3; D may match TRBD1 or TRBD2 (5 bases each). There are 13 residues in the CDR3. With 6 bases removed from V and 0 bases from J, the gap between germline ends came to 7 bases. Germline values: CDR1 SNHLY, CDR2 FYNNEI. DNA for the CDR3: TGTGCCAGCAGACGGGACAGCACAGATACGCAGTATTTT. Translation: CASRRDSTDTQYF.